The source of this T cell receptor (beta chain) is a study of blood T cell repertoires in COVID-19. The germline V gene has CDR1 SNHLY and CDR2 FYNNEI. This CDR3 spans 14 amino acids. V lost 6 bases to trimming and J lost 7 bases, with 15 bases between them. This clone was found once. The data were produced by immunoSEQ multiplex PCR, yet TCRdb's version contains in-frame clones alone and is incomplete. The sample consists of some 87,000 clones, under 80% of them appearing once. The rearrangement uses TRBV2 and TRBJ1-4; maybe TRBD1 (5 bases). Input material: peripheral blood. The clonotype comes from a woman of 80 years or more with active or convalescent COVID-19. CDR3 DNA: TGTGCCAGCAGGCAGGGCGGAGTATTTGAAAAACTGTTTTTT. Residues: CASRQGGVFEKLFF.